This is a list of T cell receptor beta chains from one sample in a study of blood T cells in healthy people across ages. MiXCR, run by TCRdb on the 5' RACE reads, gives a single entry per CDR3 protein. Of about 1.6 million distinct CDR3 sequences in the sample, around 35% were seen once. Input material: blood. The receptors were gathered from a woman in her thirties in good health. CDR3s include the opening cysteine and the closing phenylalanine or tryptophan. Each record gives: clone size, V gene, J gene, D gene, CDR3 protein, CDR3 DNA. D genes are given only for firm matches. Clone size is not always given. Where it is, it says once, few, many or a class for expanded clones.

many	TRBV28	TRBJ2-5	-	CAITDGSGWETQYF	TGTGCCATCACCGACGGGAGTGGCTGGGAGACCCAGTACTTC
-	TRBV20-1	TRBJ2-3	TRBD2	CSARAPGLASPPDTQYF	TGCAGTGCTAGAGCCCCAGGACTAGCAAGCCCCCCCGATACGCAGTATTTT
few	TRBV7-2	TRBJ2-7	TRBD2	CASSSRTSGFPYEQYF	TGTGCCAGCAGCTCCCGAACTAGCGGGTTCCCCTACGAGCAGTACTTC
-	TRBV4-1	TRBJ2-1	TRBD1	CAGSRSVEQGNPYNEQFF	TGCGCCGGCAGCCGAAGCGTCGAACAGGGGAACCCCTACAATGAGCAGTTCTTC
few	TRBV10-3	TRBJ2-7	TRBD2	CAIGTSPHEQYF	TGTGCCATAGGGACTAGCCCGCACGAGCAGTACTTC
-	TRBV15	TRBJ2-5	-	CATSSLGLGETQYF	TGTGCCACCAGCAGTCTGGGTCTGGGGGAGACCCAGTACTTC
-	TRBV5-1	TRBJ2-3	-	CASSATLGAVPKDTQYF	TGCGCCAGCAGCGCGACGCTAGGGGCGGTCCCCAAGGATACGCAGTATTTT
-	TRBV6-4	TRBJ2-3	-	CASSELGQAHRDTQYF	TGTGCCAGCAGTGAATTGGGTCAGGCACACAGAGATACGCAGTATTTT
-	TRBV6-2/TRBV6-3	TRBJ2-7	-	CASSYGGVVGLPGDF	TGTGCCAGCAGTTACGGAGGGGTAGTCGGGTTACCGGGGGACTTC
many	TRBV10-1	TRBJ2-7	-	CASSRDASSYEQYF	TGCGCCAGCAGTCGGGACGCGAGCTCCTACGAGCAGTACTTC